This T cell receptor beta chain derives from a study of blood T cell repertoires in COVID-19. Study-level background: PBMCs, B-cell-depleted T cells, or T cells provided the cDNA or gDNA that made up the material.

With 1 base clipped from V and 5 bases from J, the junction kept 7 bases outside the gene matches. CDR1 SQVTM and CDR2 ANQGSEA come from the germline V gene. CDR3 length equals 15 residues. Using immunoSEQ multiplex PCR, the repertoire was profiled, and TCRdb retains in-frame clones only, with some absent. The data show 84,000 or so clones, around four fifths seen once. The V gene is TRBV29-1, the J gene TRBJ2-2; 7 nucleotides align to TRBD1. The TCR sequence derives from a man in his 70s with acute or convalescent COVID-19. Sequenced input: peripheral blood. This CDR3 reads CSVEVTKGATGELFF. DNA for the CDR3: TGCAGCGTTGAAGTTACGAAGGGGGCGACCGGGGAGCTGTTTTTT.